Listed below are T cell receptor beta chains from one sample, sequenced in a study of regulatory T cells in long-lasting Graves disease. One entry per CDR3 protein, called by TCRdb with MiXCR from the multiplex PCR reads. The table has 550,000 or so distinct CDR3 sequences, more than 10% seen once. The data were also submitted as part of a second study, on T cells in Graves' hyperthyroidism and ophthalmopathy.

This material consisted of peripheral blood mononuclear cells (PBMCs), taken at new diagnosis, from a patient treated with antithyroid drugs. The source of these receptors is a woman younger than 45 with Graves disease. CDR3s include the opening cysteine and the closing phenylalanine or tryptophan.

V: TRBV4-1; CDR3: CASSQDQGQEQYF
V: TRBV9; CDR3: CASSVGGSGYYEQYF
V: TRBV7-2; CDR3: CASSLFPDTQYF
V: TRBV28; CDR3: CASSSVGQVMGSPLHF
V: TRBV7-8; CDR3: CASSETGWGVLAFF
V: TRBV25-1; CDR3: CASSAEGAGEKLFF
V: TRBV7-2; CDR3: CASSSRLAGGLTDTQYF
V: TRBV27; CDR3: CASSFLAATGELFF
V: TRBV9; CDR3: CASSVGAVASTDTQYF
V: TRBV20-1; CDR3: CSARDLRRETQYF
V: TRBV6-2/TRBV6-3; CDR3: CASSVSRAGVKRTDTQYF
V: TRBV6-2/TRBV6-3; CDR3: CASSLNWGGGDTQYF
V: TRBV20-1; CDR3: CSARDAGRGADTQYF
V: TRBV6-1; CDR3: CASSRGLAGGGDTQYF
V: TRBV2; CDR3: CASRAGRYEQYF
V: TRBV28; CDR3: CATQGTGLEKLFF
V: TRBV2; CDR3: CASPKFDSYGYTF
V: TRBV3-1; CDR3: CASSQRRSAGASTDTQYF
V: TRBV2; CDR3: CASSEGSASSYNSPLHF
V: TRBV4-1; CDR3: CASSLTGYGTDTQYF
V: TRBV7-2; CDR3: CAGSRPLAGVYTSSYNEQFF
V: TRBV3-1; CDR3: CASSQKTGFEKLFF
V: TRBV9; CDR3: CASSVGGDDYGYTF
V: TRBV10-3; CDR3: CAISDVRSGTGRTGELFF
V: TRBV5-6; CDR3: CASSLVRGAGEKLFF
V: TRBV18; CDR3: CASSPVVETQYF
V: TRBV5-1; CDR3: CASSFWTGVIGETQYF
V: TRBV12-3/TRBV12-4; CDR3: CASSLIANQPQHF
V: TRBV19; CDR3: CASSINGISGNTIYF